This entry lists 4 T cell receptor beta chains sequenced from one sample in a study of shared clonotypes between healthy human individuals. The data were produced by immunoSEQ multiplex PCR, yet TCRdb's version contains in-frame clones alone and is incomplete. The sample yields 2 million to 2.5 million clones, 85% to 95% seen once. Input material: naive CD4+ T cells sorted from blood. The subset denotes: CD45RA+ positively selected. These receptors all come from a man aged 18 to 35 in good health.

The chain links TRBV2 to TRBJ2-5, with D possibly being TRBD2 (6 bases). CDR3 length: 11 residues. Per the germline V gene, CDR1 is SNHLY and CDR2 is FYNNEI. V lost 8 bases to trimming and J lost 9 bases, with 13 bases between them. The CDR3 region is CASRERGAQYF. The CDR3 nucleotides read TGTGCCAGCCGGGAGAGGGGTGCCCAGTACTTC.

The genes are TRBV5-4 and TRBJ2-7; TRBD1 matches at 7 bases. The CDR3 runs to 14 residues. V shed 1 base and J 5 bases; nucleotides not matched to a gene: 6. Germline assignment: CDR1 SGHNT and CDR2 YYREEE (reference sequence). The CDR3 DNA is TGTGCCAGCAGCTTGACAGGGGCAACCCACGAGCAGTACTTC. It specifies CASSLTGATHEQYF.

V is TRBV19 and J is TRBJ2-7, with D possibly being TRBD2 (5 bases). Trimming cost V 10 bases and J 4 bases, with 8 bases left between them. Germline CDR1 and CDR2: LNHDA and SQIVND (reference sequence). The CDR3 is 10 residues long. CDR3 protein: CANRGYEQYF. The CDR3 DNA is TGTGCCAACCGGGGATACGAGCAGTACTTC.

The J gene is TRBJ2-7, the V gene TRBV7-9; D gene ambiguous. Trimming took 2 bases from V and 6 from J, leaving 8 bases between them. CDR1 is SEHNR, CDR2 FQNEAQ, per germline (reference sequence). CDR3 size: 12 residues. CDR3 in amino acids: CASSLKGVEQYF. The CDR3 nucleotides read TGTGCCAGCAGCTTAAAGGGTGTCGAGCAGTACTTC.